The entry below gives a single T cell receptor beta chain sequence along with its context. This clonotype was recorded many times. What antigen it recognizes has not been identified. No clone much larger than this one lies a single base away; base qualities are absent. CDR1 and CDR2 were assigned from the germline V gene as MDHEN and SYDVKM. The CDR3, cysteine through phenylalanine, is 14 amino acids long. CDR3 DNA only is kept here, 42 bases in frame from base 1. V and J are trimmed by 7 bases and 1 base, and the gene matches miss 3 bases of the junction. The record originates from a study of Graves' ophthalmopathy and Graves' hyperthyroidism (dated by TCRdb to 2016 to 2018). Notes on the research overall: Peripheral blood was collected at initial diagnosis, before any treatment. The study used TCR beta repertoire signatures to distinguish Graves' ophthalmopathy from Graves' hyperthyroidism and to predict progression to ophthalmopathy. In total, approximately 130 blood samples were TCR-sequenced: 40 to 45 ophthalmopathy, about 75 hyperthyroidism and approximately 17 hyperthyroidism-to-ophthalmopathy patients. A discovery set of 100 patients (approximately 45 ophthalmopathy, 55 to 60 stable hyperthyroidism) was enrolled to explore V-J signatures distinguishing ophthalmopathy from hyperthyroidism. An independent validation cohort was composed of fewer than 20 hyperthyroidism patients and 17 patients who later progressed from hyperthyroidism to ophthalmopathy. In more than five hyperthyroidism patients, T-cell repertoires of thyroid tissue and blood were compared. Following sample collection, hyperthyroidism patients were given methimazole at a starting dose of 30 mg daily, and ophthalmopathy patients were given high-dose intravenous methylprednisolone. The 100 or so discovery patients were randomly split 7:3 into training and test sets.

The ophthalmopathy patients had moderately to severely active disease, with a Clinical Activity Score of 3 or higher, a NOSPECS grade of 4 or higher, and a disease duration of less than 3 months. Patients with other autoimmune diseases, uncontrolled infections, pregnancy or lactation were excluded from the study. Clinical symptoms, serum thyroxine, TRAb, thyroid ultrasound and orbital computed tomography were used for diagnosis. Using Ficoll-Paque density gradient centrifugation, PBMCs were isolated from 9.5 to 10 ml of fresh peripheral blood. Total RNA was extracted with Trizol reagent and quality-checked on an Agilent 2100 Bioanalyzer. What the authors observed across the whole study: In validation, the model predicted ophthalmopathy progression with about 71% sensitivity and approximately 72% specificity; some 13 predicted patients were CT-confirmed with GO in a median of around 6 months. In cross-validation, the 13-signature model distinguished ophthalmopathy from stable hyperthyroidism with about 90% sensitivity and approximately 81% specificity, and in the test set the corresponding values were roughly 80% and 76%. Among expanded thyroid clonotypes with frequency above 0.001, most also showed up in blood, which suggests that blood repertoires may reflect the thyroid immune response. Sample size was not statistically predetermined, and group allocation was not concealed from the investigators.

For repertoire sequencing, the TCR beta CDR3 regions were amplified from RNA transcripts. The first round of RT-PCR was done with HTBI primers and the Qiagen OneStep RT-PCR kit, and was followed by a second round of multiplex PCR, then size selection and purification. The libraries underwent paired-end sequencing with 100 bp reads on an Illumina HiSeq2000. The published analysis was carried out like this. SOAPnuke was used to process the reads, removing any read that contained adapters or uncalled bases, had a mean Phred below 15, or lacked an exact match to the constant primer or identifier. High-quality paired reads were merged with COPE v1.2.5. Clonotypes were defined as unique nucleotide sequences and were aligned to IMGT TRB V, D and J references using MiTCR v1.1. Only V-J combinations with frequency above 0.0001 were analysed, covering around 99% of repertoires. For each V-J combination, a TCR clonal expansion and chaos score was defined as the ratio of F50 clonal expansion to chaos observed in the TCRdist matrix. Welch's t-statistics and random forest were used to reduce features to over ten V-J combinations, which were fed into a naive Bayes classifier. The Morisita-Horn index was used to measure how similar the thyroid and blood repertoires were. TCRdb ran its own pipeline on the public reads, namely fastp trimming at Q25 and MiXCR clone calling, and kept in-frame beta chains. Duplicate CDR3 protein sequences are folded into a single record with the most common DNA and genes. The V and J calls shown here were made by TCRdb, not taken from the authors' results. This sample holds about 210,000 distinct CDR3 sequences; roughly 29% were observed only once. The ten top clones hold approximately 9.6% of the sample.

This receptor chain uses TRBV28 and TRBJ2-3; 9 junctional bases match TRBD1. The sequence was obtained from a man aged 50 to 60 with Graves' ophthalmopathy. Donor details come from another sample of the same person, matched by shared clones. The sequencing sample was made of peripheral blood. The nucleotides are TGTGCCAGCATCCGGACAGGGGGCACAGATACGCAGTATTTT. Translated, this gives CASIRTGGTDTQYF.